One T cell receptor beta chain is described in this entry. These data are taken from a study of shared clonotypes between healthy human individuals. Naive CD8 cells lacked CD45RO, underwent positive selection for CCR7 and left out terminally differentiated effector memory CD45RA+ cells. Measured with immunoSEQ multiplex PCR; TCRdb has only the in-frame clones, and not every one. This sample has 2 million to 2.5 million clones, with approximately 94% found just once. The sequence came from a man aged 18 to 35 in good health. Some clones in this sample may be carry-over from other donors' samples. Sequencing was performed on naive CD8+ T cells from PBMCs.

The CDR3 DNA follows: TGTGCCAGCAGCCCCTACACCACAGCATACGAGCAGTACTTC. Its protein product is CASSPYTTAYEQYF. The rearrangement links TRBV6-1 to TRBJ2-7; D remains ambiguous. CDR3 length equals 14 residues. Per the germline V gene, CDR1 is MNHNS and CDR2 is SASEGT. V was shortened by 6 bases and J by 4 bases, with 16 bases between the two germline ends.